This is a list of T cell receptor beta chains from one sample in a study of OX40 agonist ivuxolimab in advanced cancers. The data were produced by immunoSEQ multiplex PCR, yet TCRdb's version contains in-frame clones alone and is incomplete. This sample yields tens of thousands of clones, of which approximately 91% are seen a single time; about 14% belongs to the top ten. The starting material was CD4+ or CD8+ T cells sorted from blood, obtained in a trial of the OX40 agonist ivuxolimab. The receptors stem from an adult with an advanced solid tumor such as melanoma, head and neck, liver or kidney cancer. CDR3s include the opening cysteine and the closing phenylalanine or tryptophan.

len,v_gene,j_gene,CDR3aa
15,TRBV6-6,TRBJ2-1,CASSPPGTGGDEQFF
15,TRBV19,TRBJ1-3,CASSLLGQLRNTIYF
11,TRBV7-8,TRBJ2-1,CASSPGGGQFF
15,TRBV6-1,TRBJ2-3,CASSDVAGGRDTQYF
15,TRBV6-5,TRBJ1-3,CASSYYPAPGNTIYF
13,TRBV2,TRBJ2-5,CASSEGNQETQYF
15,TRBV21-1,TRBJ2-7,CASSKEEVQGDEQYF
19,TRBV7-2,TRBJ2-6,CASSAERTKQQSRANVLTF
11,TRBV28,TRBJ2-7,CASSTTLEQYF
15,TRBV13,TRBJ2-7,CASSWTGTGRNEQYF
17,TRBV19,TRBJ1-5,CASSTRGGWTGDQPQHF
13,TRBV15,TRBJ1-3,CATSPQRGNTIYF
18,TRBV28,TRBJ1-5,CASSFRRGRAYSNQPQHF
14,TRBV28,TRBJ2-5,CASTQGIIKETQYF
14,TRBV5-5,TRBJ1-5,CASSLQGSNQPQHF
14,TRBV15,TRBJ2-1,CATRGTSGRREQFF
14,TRBV19,TRBJ1-1,CASLGRVMNTEAFF
13,TRBV28,TRBJ2-1,CASSDMRVNEQFF
16,TRBV5-6,TRBJ2-3,CASSLRTSGFSDTQYF
13,TRBV28,TRBJ2-7,CASSRGQGYEQYF
14,TRBV6-5,TRBJ2-1,CASSNRFLRNEQFF
15,TRBV28,TRBJ1-1,CASSLWGQGDTEAFF
19,TRBV30,TRBJ2-1,CAWSVRQSLRYSSYNEQFF
15,TRBV5-6,TRBJ2-1,CASSLTGLAVNEQFF
19,TRBV12-2,TRBJ2-1,CASRSSWTSGGSSYNEQFF
16,TRBV14,TRBJ2-4,CASSQEISSGKNIQYF
15,TRBV10-3,TRBJ2-5,CAISGGTGKKETQYF
17,TRBV18,TRBJ1-4,CASSPIVDSGLNEKLFF
13,TRBV6-6,TRBJ2-7,CASSKQGAGEQYF
14,TRBV5-4,TRBJ2-3,CASSTEAPGVELYF
16,TRBV28,TRBJ2-1,CASSLRDRGSYNEQFF
16,TRBV6-6,TRBJ1-3,CASSYSISNSGNTIYF
14,TRBV7-2,TRBJ2-7,CASSRPWPVGGQYF
14,TRBV19,TRBJ2-7,CASSIDRSASEQYF
12,TRBV2,TRBJ2-1,CAGQGNDNEQFF
14,TRBV7-9,TRBJ2-3,CASSFGAPRLITYF
16,TRBV19,TRBJ1-1,CASTPRGGAGNTEAFF
15,TRBV2,TRBJ2-1,CASSGTSGSLNEQFF
11,TRBV29-1,TRBJ2-7,CSVRQSYEQYF
16,TRBV18,TRBJ1-3,CASSPAQGTGGNTIYF
15,TRBV6-6,TRBJ2-2,CASSYDRATTGELFF
15,TRBV18,TRBJ1-5,CASSLGEYSNQPQHF
17,TRBV10-3,TRBJ2-7,CATIPGTSGRTAYEQYF
14,TRBV19,TRBJ1-1,CASRTGWENTEAFF
15,TRBV10-1,TRBJ2-3,CASSEAGGVTDTQYF
14,TRBV28,TRBJ2-5,CASTLTGHKETQYF
14,TRBV11-2,TRBJ2-7,CASSLESTTYEQYF
14,TRBV11-2,TRBJ2-3,CASSLPSYLDTQYF
14,TRBV5-6,TRBJ2-1,CASSLQQIYNEQFF
13,TRBV28,TRBJ2-7,CASSLGGPYEQYF
17,TRBV4-1,TRBJ2-5,CASSQPGRGGAQETQYF
16,TRBV5-5,TRBJ2-1,CASSPRILAGVNEQFF
15,TRBV11-2,TRBJ2-7,CASSSSPRSSYEQYF
14,TRBV5-1,TRBJ2-5,CASSLSGRTETQYF
13,TRBV5-1,TRBJ2-2,CASKDLRAGELFF
12,TRBV2,TRBJ1-5,CASKGTAKTQHF
14,TRBV18,TRBJ2-5,CASSSDHRVETQYF
15,TRBV2,TRBJ1-2,CASSELPQPRYGYTF